These 10 T cell receptor beta chains share one sample of origin, sequenced in a study of CD8 T cell repertoires and HIV-1 epitope variants. No antigens are known for them. Libraries were prepared by immunoSEQ multiplex PCR; TCRdb keeps only in-frame clonotypes and omits some of them. This table holds 4,900 or so clones, about 62% found once. Material: cultured CD8+ T cells derived from PBMCs. The receptors were gathered from a male donor with HIV.

The chain has TRBV27 and TRBJ1-6; possible D gene TRBD1, 6 bases. V was cut by 4 bases and J by 7 bases, with 11 bases left in between. Looked up from germline, CDR1 is MNHEY and CDR2 is SMNVEV (reference sequence). CDR3 length: 14 amino acids. CDR3 amino acids: CASSYGTNNSPLHF. In DNA, the CDR3 is TGTGCCAGCAGTTACGGGACAAACAATTCACCCCTCCACTTT.

This CDR3 reads CASSITGAADTQYF. CDR3 nucleotide sequence: TGTGCCAGCAGCATTACAGGGGCTGCAGATACGCAGTATTTT. The gene calls are TRBV7-9 and TRBJ2-3; 7 nucleotides line up with TRBD1. With 5 bases clipped from V and 4 bases from J, the junction kept 6 bases outside the gene matches. The CDR3 runs to 14 residues. Germline lookup yields CDR1 SEHNR and CDR2 FQNEAQ (reference sequence).

The chain employs TRBV5-5 and TRBJ2-1; D remains ambiguous. The germline V gene has CDR1 SGHKS and CDR2 YYEKEE (reference sequence). Trimming pared 0 bases from V and 0 bases from J, leaving 7 bases between. This CDR3 comprises 15 residues. CDR3 sequence: CASSLGLASYNEQFF. The CDR3 nucleotides read TGTGCCAGCAGCTTGGGACTGGCCTCCTACAATGAGCAGTTCTTC. Combining the CDR3 with reference TRBV5-5 and TRBJ2-1 gives the whole variable domain DAGVTQSPTHLIKTRGQQVTLRCSPISGHKSVSWYQQVLGQGPQFIFQYYEKEERGRGNFPDRFSARQFPNYSSELNVNALLLGDSALYLCASSLGLASYNEQFFGPGTRLTVL.

This chain uses TRBV5-1 with TRBJ1-2; perhaps TRBD1 as D (5 bases). Looked up from germline, CDR1 is SGHRS and CDR2 is YFSETQ. Trimming left V 4 bases short and J 4 bases short, with 23 bases between. There are 17 residues in the CDR3. Here the CDR3 reads CASSHRTGTVNFYGYTF. In nucleotides, the CDR3 is TGCGCCAGCAGCCACAGGACCGGGACCGTCAATTTCTATGGCTACACCTTC.

The gene calls are TRBV11-1 and TRBJ2-5, with no clear D. Trimming removed 7 bases at V and 0 bases at J, with 15 bases between. The CDR3 consists of 15 residues. Germline V gene lookup returns CDR1 SGHAT and CDR2 FQDESV (reference sequence). CDR3: CASTPFLSNQETQYF. The CDR3 region has the DNA TGTGCCAGCACGCCTTTTTTGAGCAACCAAGAGACCCAGTACTTC.

The rearrangement joins TRBV4-2 to TRBJ1-5; maybe TRBD1 (5 bases). The V gene's germline CDR1 is LGHNA and CDR2 YNFKEQ. The V end was cut by 4 bases, the J end by 2 bases, with 18 bases between. This CDR3 has 17 residues. The CDR3 bases are TGTGCCAGCAGCCCAGGGTCCAGGGTTATACGCAATCAGCCCCAGCATTTT. Protein sequence: CASSPGSRVIRNQPQHF.

J is TRBJ1-2 and V is TRBV25-1; no definite D call. The CDR3 is 16 residues long. Germline CDR1 MGHDK, CDR2 SYGVNS. The V gene lost 6 bases and the J gene lost 3 bases, with 20 bases spanning the gap. The CDR3 sequence: CASSPWPVELDYGYTF. The DNA of the CDR3 is TGTGCCAGCAGCCCTTGGCCGGTAGAATTGGACTATGGCTACACCTTC.

There are a few counts of this clone. The CDR3 DNA follows: TGTGCCAGCAGTTTTGGACAGGGGGACTATGGCTACACCTTC. Protein: CASSFGQGDYGYTF. This rearrangement joins TRBV6-5 to TRBJ1-2, with TRBD1 matching 10 bases. CDR1 is MNHEY and CDR2 is SVGAGI in the germline V gene. Germline trimming cut 4 bases from V and 3 bases from J; bases unmatched to any gene: 2. The CDR3 extends over 14 amino acids.

The chain is built from TRBV28 and TRBJ1-1, with D maybe TRBD1 (6 bases). From germline, CDR1 is MDHEN and CDR2 SYDVKM. The V end was cut by 3 bases, the J end by 14 bases, with 16 bases between. The CDR3 sequence is 12 residues long. The CDR3 sequence is CASSFRRTGGFF. CDR3 nucleotide sequence: TGTGCCAGCAGTTTTCGGAGGACGGGGGGCTTCTTT.

In its sample, this clone was seen a few times. The chain has TRBV6-5 and TRBJ1-4; maybe TRBD1 (5 bases). The length of the CDR3 is 15 residues. Trimming took 7 bases from V and 3 from J, leaving 15 bases between them. CDR1 MNHEY and CDR2 SVGAGI come from the germline V gene. The CDR3 spells CASTHRGAANEKLFF. The CDR3 region has the DNA TGTGCCAGCACCCATCGGGGCGCGGCTAATGAAAAACTGTTTTTT.